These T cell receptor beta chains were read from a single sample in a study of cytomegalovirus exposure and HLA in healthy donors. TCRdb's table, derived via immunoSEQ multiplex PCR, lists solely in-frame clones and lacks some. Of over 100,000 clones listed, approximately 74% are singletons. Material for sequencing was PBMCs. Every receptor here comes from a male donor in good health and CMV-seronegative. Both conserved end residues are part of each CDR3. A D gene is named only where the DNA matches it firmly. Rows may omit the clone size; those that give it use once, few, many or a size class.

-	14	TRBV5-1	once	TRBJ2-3	TGCGCCAGCAGCCCCGGGACACCGGGAGATACGCAGTATTTT	CASSPGTPGDTQYF
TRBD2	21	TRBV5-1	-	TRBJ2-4	TGCGCCAGCAGCTGGGGCGGGACCAGGGGACCGGCGGGGGGAGCCAAAAACATTCAGTACTTC	CASSWGGTRGPAGGAKNIQYF
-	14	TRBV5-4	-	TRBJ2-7	TGTGCCAGCAGCGACACAGGTTCCACCTACGAGCAGTACTTC	CASSDTGSTYEQYF
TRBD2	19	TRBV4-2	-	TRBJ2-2	TGTGCCAGCAGCCAAGGGTACGGGCTAGCGGCTACGAACACCGGGGAGCTGTTTTTT	CASSQGYGLAATNTGELFF
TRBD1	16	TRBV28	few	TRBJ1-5	TGTGCCAGCAGCAATACAGGGGGCATAAGCAATCAGCCCCAGCATTTT	CASSNTGGISNQPQHF
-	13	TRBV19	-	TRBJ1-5	TGTGCCAGTAGCCGGAGAGAGAATCAGCCCCAGCATTTT	CASSRRENQPQHF
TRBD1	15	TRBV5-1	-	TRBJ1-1	TGCGCCAGCAGCTTGGGGGGGACAGGGAACACTGAAGCTTTCTTT	CASSLGGTGNTEAFF
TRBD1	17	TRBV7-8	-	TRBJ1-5	TGTGCCAGCAGCTTAGCGTGGACAGGGAATAGCAATCAGCCCCAGCATTTT	CASSLAWTGNSNQPQHF
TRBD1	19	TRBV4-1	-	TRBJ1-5	TGCGCCAGCAGCCAAGATGCTGCTCCTCTGGGACAGCGAAATCAGCCCCAGCATTTT	CASSQDAAPLGQRNQPQHF
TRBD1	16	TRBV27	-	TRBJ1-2	TGTGCCAGCAGTCACGGACAGGGCCGACCTAACTATGGCTACACCTTC	CASSHGQGRPNYGYTF
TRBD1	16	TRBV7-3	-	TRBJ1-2	TGTGCCAGCAGCTTAATCACACGGGACAGGGGGATCGGCTACACCTTC	CASSLITRDRGIGYTF
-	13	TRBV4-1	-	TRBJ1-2	TGCGCCAGCAGCCAAGATGGAGGGATCGGCTACACCTTC	CASSQDGGIGYTF
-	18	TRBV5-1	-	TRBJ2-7	TGCGCCAGCAGCTTGGGGATCCGGAGTGAAGCGGGTCTCAACGAGCAGTACTTC	CASSLGIRSEAGLNEQYF
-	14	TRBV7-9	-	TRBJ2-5	TGTGCCAGCAGCTTAGAGCCGGGGATGAAGACCCAGTACTTC	CASSLEPGMKTQYF
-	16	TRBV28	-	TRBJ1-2	TGTGCCAGCAGCCCCCCGAGGAGAGGAGGAAGGTACGGCTACACCTTC	CASSPPRRGGRYGYTF
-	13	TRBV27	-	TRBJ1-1	TGTGCCAGCAGTTTCTCGGGGGGACTAGGAGCTTTCTTT	CASSFSGGLGAFF
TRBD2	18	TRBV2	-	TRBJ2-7	TGTGCCAGCAGCCGACCACTAGCGGGAGGTCCTTCCGCCTACGAGCAGTACTTC	CASSRPLAGGPSAYEQYF
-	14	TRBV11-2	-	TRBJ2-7	TGTGCCAGCAGCTTAGGACACAGCTCCTACGAGCAGTACTTC	CASSLGHSSYEQYF
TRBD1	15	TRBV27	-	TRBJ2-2	TGTGCCAGCACCAGACAGGGGGCATACACCGGGGAGCTGTTTTTT	CASTRQGAYTGELFF
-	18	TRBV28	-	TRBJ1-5	TGTGCCAGCAGCTTCTCCGGGGAGGAGACTTATAGCAATCAGCCCCAGCGTTTT	CASSFSGEETYSNQPQRF
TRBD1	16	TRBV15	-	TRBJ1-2	TGTGCCACCAGCAGTGGGAGGACAGGGAATATCTATGGCTACACCTTC	CATSSGRTGNIYGYTF
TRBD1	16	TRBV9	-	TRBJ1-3	TGTGCCAGCAGCGTTGGGGGGACAGACTCTGGAAACACCATATATTTT	CASSVGGTDSGNTIYF
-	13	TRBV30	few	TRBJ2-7	TGTGCCTGGAGTATCTCAGGACAGTCCGAGCAGTACTTC	CAWSISGQSEQYF
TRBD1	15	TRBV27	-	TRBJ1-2	TGTGCCAGCAGCCCTCGACAGGGTTTTAACTATGGCTACACCTTC	CASSPRQGFNYGYTF
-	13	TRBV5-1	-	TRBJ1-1	TGCGCCAGCAGCTTGGGTGCCGGAGGAGAAGCTTTCTTT	CASSLGAGGEAFF
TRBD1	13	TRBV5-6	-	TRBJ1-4	TGTGCCAGCAGCAAGGACAGGGTTGAAAAACTGTTTTTT	CASSKDRVEKLFF
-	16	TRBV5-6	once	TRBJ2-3	TGTGCCAGCAGCTTGGAAGCTAGGAGGTTCACAGATACGCAGTATTTT	CASSLEARRFTDTQYF
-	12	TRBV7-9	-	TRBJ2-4	TGTGCCAGCAGCCCCGAGGAAAACATTCAGTACTTC	CASSPEENIQYF
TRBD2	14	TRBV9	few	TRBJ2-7	TGTGCCAGCAGCCCCGCCAGCGGGAGTTACGAGCAGTACTTC	CASSPASGSYEQYF
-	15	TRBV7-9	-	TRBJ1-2	TGTGCCAGCAGCCCCAATCTCGACAGTGGCTATGGCTACACCTTC	CASSPNLDSGYGYTF
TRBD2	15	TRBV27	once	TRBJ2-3	TGTGCCAGCAAACTAGCGGGAGTTGCCCCGGATACGCAGTATTTT	CASKLAGVAPDTQYF
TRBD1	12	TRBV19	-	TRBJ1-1	TGTGCCAGTAGTATGGGGGGACAGGAAGCTTTCTTT	CASSMGGQEAFF
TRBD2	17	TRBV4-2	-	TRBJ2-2	TGTGCCAGCAGCCAAGATCTGTTGAGACTAGCGTCCGGGGAGCTGTTTTTT	CASSQDLLRLASGELFF
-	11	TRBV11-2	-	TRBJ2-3	TGTGCCAGCAGTATCACAGATACGCAGTATTTT	CASSITDTQYF
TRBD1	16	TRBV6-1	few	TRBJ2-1	TGTGCCAGCAGTGAAAGGGGACAGGGTAAGATTGATGAGCAGTTCTTC	CASSERGQGKIDEQFF
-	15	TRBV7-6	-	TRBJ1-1	TGTGCCAGCAGCTTAGCGGGACAAATTAACACTGAAGCTTTCTTT	CASSLAGQINTEAFF
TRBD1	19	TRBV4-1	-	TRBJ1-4	TGCGCCAGCAGCCAAGATAAAGGGACAGGGGCTGGGGGAAATGAAAAACTGTTTTTT	CASSQDKGTGAGGNEKLFF
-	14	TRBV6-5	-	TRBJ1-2	TGTGCCAGCAGTTACTCGAAAGGGGACTATGGCTACACCTTC	CASSYSKGDYGYTF
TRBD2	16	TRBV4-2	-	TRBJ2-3	TGTGCCAGCAGCCTCGGACTAGCGGGAGGGACAGATACGCAGTATTTT	CASSLGLAGGTDTQYF
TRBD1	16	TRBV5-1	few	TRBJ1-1	TGCGCCAGCAGCTGGGGACAGGTGTGGGGGGACACTGAAGCTTTCTTT	CASSWGQVWGDTEAFF
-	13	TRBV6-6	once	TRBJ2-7	TGTGCCAGCAGTCACCCGGCGGCCTACGAGCAGTACTTC	CASSHPAAYEQYF
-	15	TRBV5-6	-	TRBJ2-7	TGTGCCAGCAGCTTCGGACCGGACAAATCCTACGAGCAGTACTTC	CASSFGPDKSYEQYF
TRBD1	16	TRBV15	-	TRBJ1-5	TGTGCCACCAGCAGAGCTGGGGGACAGGGCGGGCAGCCCCAGCATTTT	CATSRAGGQGGQPQHF
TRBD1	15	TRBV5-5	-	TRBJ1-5	TGTGCCAGCAGTCAACAGGGGGCGCAGGGTCAGCCCCAGCATTTT	CASSQQGAQGQPQHF
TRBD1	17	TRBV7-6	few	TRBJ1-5	TGTGCCAGCAGCTCGGGACAGGGGGACCTGAGCAATCAGCCCCAGCATTTT	CASSSGQGDLSNQPQHF
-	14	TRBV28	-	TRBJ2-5	TGTGCCAGCAGTTTATTCACGAGCTTTGAGACCCAGTACTTC	CASSLFTSFETQYF
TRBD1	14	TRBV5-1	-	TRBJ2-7	TGCGCCAGCACCTGGGGACAGGGGGACTACGAGCAGTACTTC	CASTWGQGDYEQYF
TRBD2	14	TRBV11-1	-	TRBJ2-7	TGTGCCAGCAGCCGCGGACTAGGGTCGAACGAGCAGTACTTC	CASSRGLGSNEQYF
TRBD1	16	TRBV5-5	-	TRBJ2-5	TGTGCCAGCAGTCCTATTACAGGGGGCCAGCGGGAGACCCAGTACTTC	CASSPITGGQRETQYF
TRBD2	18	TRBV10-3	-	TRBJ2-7	TGTGCCATCAGTGAGTCGAAGATAGCGGGAGGTCAATTCTACGAGCAGTACTTC	CAISESKIAGGQFYEQYF